The TCR beta chain under discussion was sequenced for a study of OX40 agonist ivuxolimab in advanced cancers. Looking at the study overall: Prior therapy, whether anti-PD-1, anti-PD-L1 or anti-CTLA-4, was allowed, and 35% to 40% had some.

V lost 4 bases to trimming and J lost 8 bases, with 11 bases between them. The CDR3 consists of 12 residues. Germline CDR1 is MNHNS and CDR2 is SASEGT. Blood samples were obtained at baseline, cycle 4 day 1, and cycle 7 day 1. Clones were sequenced by immunoSEQ multiplex PCR, and TCRdb holds only the in-frame ones, with some missing. The data hold about 94,000 clones, with over 75% observed a single time. Points from the study as a whole: The study observed clonal expansion of CD4+ and CD8+ blood T cells by week 6 at 0.1 to 3.0 mg/kg. Fewer expanded clones were found on average in CD4+ than in CD8+ T cells.

This clone was counted only a few times. The antigen is undetermined. The clonotype originates from an adult with an advanced solid tumor such as melanoma, head and neck, liver or kidney cancer. This specimen was CD4+ or CD8+ T cells sorted from blood, taken in a trial of the OX40 agonist ivuxolimab. The chain joins TRBV6-1 to TRBJ1-2, with D maybe TRBD1 (5 bases). The CDR3 here is CASSGDLWGYTF. The CDR3 DNA reads as TGTGCCAGCAGTGGGGACCTATGGGGCTACACCTTC.